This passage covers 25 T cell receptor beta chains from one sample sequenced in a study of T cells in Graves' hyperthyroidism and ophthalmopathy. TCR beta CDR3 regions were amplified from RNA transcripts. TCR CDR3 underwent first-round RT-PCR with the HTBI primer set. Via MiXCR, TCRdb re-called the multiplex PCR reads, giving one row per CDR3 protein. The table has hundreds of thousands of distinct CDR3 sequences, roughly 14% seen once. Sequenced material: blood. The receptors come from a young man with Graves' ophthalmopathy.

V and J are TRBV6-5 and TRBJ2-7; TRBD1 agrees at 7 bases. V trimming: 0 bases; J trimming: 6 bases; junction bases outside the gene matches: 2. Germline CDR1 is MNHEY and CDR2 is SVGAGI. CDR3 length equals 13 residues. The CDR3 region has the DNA TGTGCCAGCAGTTACTCAGGACAGGTCGAGCAGTACTTC. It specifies CASSYSGQVEQYF.

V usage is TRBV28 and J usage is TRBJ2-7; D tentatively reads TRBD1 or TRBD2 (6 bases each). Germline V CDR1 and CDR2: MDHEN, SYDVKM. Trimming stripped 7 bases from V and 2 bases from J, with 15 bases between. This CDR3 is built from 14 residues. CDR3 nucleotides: TGTGCCAGCACGCCTGGGGGGCAGACCTACGAGCAGTACTTC. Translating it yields CASTPGGQTYEQYF.

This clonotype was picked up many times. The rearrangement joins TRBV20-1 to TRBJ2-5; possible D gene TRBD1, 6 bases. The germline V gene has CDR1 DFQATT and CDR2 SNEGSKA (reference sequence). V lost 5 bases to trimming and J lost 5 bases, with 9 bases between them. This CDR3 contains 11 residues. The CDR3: CSAVTGETQYF. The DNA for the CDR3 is TGCAGTGCTGTGACAGGCGAGACCCAGTACTTC.

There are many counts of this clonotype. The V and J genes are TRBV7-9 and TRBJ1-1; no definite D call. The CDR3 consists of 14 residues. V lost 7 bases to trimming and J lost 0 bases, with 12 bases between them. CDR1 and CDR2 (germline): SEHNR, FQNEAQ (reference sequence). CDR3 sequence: CASIRTGLNTEAFF. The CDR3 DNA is TGTGCCAGCATCAGGACGGGTTTGAACACTGAAGCTTTCTTT.

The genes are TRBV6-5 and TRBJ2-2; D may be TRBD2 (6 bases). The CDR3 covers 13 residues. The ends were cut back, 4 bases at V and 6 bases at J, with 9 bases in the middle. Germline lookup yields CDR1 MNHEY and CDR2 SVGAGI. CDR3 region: CASSLLAPGELFF. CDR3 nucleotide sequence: TGTGCCAGCAGTTTACTAGCCCCCGGGGAGCTGTTTTTT.

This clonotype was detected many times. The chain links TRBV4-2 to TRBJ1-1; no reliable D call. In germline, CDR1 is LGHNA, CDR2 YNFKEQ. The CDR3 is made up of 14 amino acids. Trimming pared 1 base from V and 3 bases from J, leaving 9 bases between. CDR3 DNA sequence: TGTGCCAGCAGCCAAGTCAAGGAGGACACTGAAGCTTTCTTT. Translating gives CASSQVKEDTEAFF.

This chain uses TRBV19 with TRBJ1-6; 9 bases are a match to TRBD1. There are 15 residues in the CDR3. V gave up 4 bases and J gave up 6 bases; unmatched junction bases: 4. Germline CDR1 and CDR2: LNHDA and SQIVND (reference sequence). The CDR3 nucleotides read TGTGCCAGTAGTACAAAACAGGGGGCTAATTCACCCCTCCACTTT. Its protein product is CASSTKQGANSPLHF.

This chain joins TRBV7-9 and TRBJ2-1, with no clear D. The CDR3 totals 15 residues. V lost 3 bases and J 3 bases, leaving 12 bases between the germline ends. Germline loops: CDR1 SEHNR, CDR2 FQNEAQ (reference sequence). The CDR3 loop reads CASSFVALGYNEQFF. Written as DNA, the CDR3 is TGTGCCAGCAGCTTCGTCGCCCTGGGCTACAATGAGCAGTTCTTC.

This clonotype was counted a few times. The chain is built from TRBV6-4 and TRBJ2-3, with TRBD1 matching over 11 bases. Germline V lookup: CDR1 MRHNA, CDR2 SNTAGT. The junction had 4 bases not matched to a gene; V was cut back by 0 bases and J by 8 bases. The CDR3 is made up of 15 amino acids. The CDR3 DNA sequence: TGTGCCAGCAGTGACTCAGGACAGGGGGCGAGTACGCAGTATTTT. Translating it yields CASSDSGQGASTQYF.

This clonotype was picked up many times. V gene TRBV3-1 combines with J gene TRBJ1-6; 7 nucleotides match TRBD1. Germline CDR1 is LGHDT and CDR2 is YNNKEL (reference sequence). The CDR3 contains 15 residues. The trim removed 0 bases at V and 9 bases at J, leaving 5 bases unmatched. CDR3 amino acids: CASSQDQGGFSPLHF. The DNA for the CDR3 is TGTGCCAGCAGCCAAGATCAGGGGGGTTTTTCACCCCTCCACTTT.

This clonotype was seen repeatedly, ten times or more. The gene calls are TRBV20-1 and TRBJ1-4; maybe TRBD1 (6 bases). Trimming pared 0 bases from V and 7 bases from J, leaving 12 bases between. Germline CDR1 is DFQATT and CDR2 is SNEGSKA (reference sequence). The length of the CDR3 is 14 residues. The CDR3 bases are TGCAGTGCTAGAGATACCAGGGGAGGTGAAAAACTGTTTTTT. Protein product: CSARDTRGGEKLFF.

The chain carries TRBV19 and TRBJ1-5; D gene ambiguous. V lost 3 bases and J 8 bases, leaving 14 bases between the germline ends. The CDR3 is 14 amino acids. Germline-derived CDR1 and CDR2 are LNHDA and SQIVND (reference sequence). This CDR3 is CASSMVVGWEPQHF. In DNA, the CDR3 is TGTGCCAGTAGTATGGTTGTGGGGTGGGAGCCCCAGCATTTT.

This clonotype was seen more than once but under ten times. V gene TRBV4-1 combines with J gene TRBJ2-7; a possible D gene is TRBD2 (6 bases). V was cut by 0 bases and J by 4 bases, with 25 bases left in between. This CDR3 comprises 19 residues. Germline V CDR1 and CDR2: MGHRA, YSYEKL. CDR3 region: CASSQDTGVGGDSFYEQYF. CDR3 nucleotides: TGCGCCAGCAGCCAAGATACGGGCGTAGGAGGGGACTCTTTTTACGAGCAGTACTTC.

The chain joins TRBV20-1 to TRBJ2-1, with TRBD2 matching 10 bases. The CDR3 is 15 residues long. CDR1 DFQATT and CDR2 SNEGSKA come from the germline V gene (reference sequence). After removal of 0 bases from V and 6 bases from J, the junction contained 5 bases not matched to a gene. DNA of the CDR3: TGCAGTGCTAGAGATGGACCTAGCGGGGGCAATGAGCAGTTCTTC. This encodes CSARDGPSGGNEQFF.

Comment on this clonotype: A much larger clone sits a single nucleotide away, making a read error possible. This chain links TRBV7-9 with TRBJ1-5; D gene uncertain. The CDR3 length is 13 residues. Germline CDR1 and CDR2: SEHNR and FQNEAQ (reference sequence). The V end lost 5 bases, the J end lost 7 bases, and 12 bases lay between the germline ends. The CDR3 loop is CASSPDTRQPQHF. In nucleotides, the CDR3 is TGTGCCAGCAGCCCAGACACCAGGCAGCCCCAGCATTTT. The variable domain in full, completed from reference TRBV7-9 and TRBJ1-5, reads DTGVSQNPRHKITKRGQNVTFRCDPISEHNRLYWYRQTLGQGPEFLTYFQNEAQLEKSRLLSDRFSAERPKGSFSTLEIQRTEQGDSAMYLCASSPDTRQPQHFGDGTRLSIL.

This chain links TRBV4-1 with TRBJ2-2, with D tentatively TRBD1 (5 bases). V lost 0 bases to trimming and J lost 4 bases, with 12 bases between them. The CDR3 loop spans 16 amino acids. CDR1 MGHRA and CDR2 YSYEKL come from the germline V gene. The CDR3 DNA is TGCGCCAGCAGCCAAGATGACAGTCGGCTCACCGGGGAGCTGTTTTTT. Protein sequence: CASSQDDSRLTGELFF.

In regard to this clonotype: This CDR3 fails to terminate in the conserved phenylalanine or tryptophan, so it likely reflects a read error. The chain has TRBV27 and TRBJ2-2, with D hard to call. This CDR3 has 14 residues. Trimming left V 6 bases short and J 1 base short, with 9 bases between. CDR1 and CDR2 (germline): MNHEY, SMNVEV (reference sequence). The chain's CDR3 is CASRFLGNTGELFS. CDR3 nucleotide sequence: TGTGCCAGCAGATTTCTCGGGAACACCGGGGAGCTGTTTTCT.

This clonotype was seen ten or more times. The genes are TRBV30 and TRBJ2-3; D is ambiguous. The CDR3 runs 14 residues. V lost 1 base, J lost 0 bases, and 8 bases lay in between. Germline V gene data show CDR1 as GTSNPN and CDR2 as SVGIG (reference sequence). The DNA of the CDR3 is TGTGCCTGGAGTGGGTGGCCTAGCACAGATACGCAGTATTTT. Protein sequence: CAWSGWPSTDTQYF.

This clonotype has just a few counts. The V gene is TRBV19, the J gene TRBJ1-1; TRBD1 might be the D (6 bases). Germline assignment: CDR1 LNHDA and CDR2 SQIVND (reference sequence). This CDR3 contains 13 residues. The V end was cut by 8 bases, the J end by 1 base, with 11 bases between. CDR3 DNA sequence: TGTGCCAGTCGAAACAGGGAGAACACTGAAGCTTTCTTT. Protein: CASRNRENTEAFF.

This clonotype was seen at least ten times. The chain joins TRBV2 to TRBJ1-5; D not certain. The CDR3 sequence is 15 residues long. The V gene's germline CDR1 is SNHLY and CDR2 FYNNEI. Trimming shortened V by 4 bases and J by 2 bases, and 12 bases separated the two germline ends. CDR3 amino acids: CASSVEGSGNQPQHF. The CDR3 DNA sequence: TGTGCCAGCAGTGTCGAAGGGTCTGGCAATCAGCCCCAGCATTTT.

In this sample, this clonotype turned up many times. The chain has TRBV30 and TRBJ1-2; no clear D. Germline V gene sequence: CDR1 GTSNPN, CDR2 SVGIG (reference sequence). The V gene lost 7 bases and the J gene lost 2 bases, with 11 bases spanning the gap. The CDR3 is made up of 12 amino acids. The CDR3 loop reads CASAGLNYGYTF. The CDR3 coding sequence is TGTGCCTCGGCCGGGCTCAACTATGGCTACACCTTC.

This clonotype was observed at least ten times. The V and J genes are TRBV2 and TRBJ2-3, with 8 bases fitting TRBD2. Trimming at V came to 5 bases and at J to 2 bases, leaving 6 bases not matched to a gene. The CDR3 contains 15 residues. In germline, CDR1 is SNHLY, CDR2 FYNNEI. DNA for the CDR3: TGTGCCAGCAGTCCCCTTAGCGGGGTCACAGATACGCAGTATTTT. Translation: CASSPLSGVTDTQYF.

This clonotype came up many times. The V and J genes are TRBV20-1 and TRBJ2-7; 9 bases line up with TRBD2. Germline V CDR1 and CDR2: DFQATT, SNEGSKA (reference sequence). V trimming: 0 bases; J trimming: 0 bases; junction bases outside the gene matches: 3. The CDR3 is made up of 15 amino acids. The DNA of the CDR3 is TGCAGTGCTAGAGAGGGTAGCGGGAGCTCCTACGAGCAGTACTTC. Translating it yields CSAREGSGSSYEQYF.

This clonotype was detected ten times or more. The CDR3 coding sequence is TGTGCCAGCAGACTTAGCGGGAGATACACCGGGGAGCTGTTTTTT. Its translation is CASRLSGRYTGELFF. The chain carries TRBV6-1 and TRBJ2-2; 9 nucleotides align to TRBD2. Germline V gives CDR1 MNHNS, CDR2 SASEGT. The CDR3 loop spans 15 amino acids. Losses at the gene ends were 6 bases for V and 3 bases for J; bases not matched to a gene: 5.

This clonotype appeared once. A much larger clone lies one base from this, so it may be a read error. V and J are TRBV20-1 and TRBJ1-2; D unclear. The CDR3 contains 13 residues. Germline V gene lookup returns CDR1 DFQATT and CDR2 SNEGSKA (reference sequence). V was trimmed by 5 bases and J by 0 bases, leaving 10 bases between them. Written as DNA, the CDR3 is TGCAGTGCTGGTAACAGTGCTAACTATGGCTACACCTTC. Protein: CSAGNSANYGYTF.